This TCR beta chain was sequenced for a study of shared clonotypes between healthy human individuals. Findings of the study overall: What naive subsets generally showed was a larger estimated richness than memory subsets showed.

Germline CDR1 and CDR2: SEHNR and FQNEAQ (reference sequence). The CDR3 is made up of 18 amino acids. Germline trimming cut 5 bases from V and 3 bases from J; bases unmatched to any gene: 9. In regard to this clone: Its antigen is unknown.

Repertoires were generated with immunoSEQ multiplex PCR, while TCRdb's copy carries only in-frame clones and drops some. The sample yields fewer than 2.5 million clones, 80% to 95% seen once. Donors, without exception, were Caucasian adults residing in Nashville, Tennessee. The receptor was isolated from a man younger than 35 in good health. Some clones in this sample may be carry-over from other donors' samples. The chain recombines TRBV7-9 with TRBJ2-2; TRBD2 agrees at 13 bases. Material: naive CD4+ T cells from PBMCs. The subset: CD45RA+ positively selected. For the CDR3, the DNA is TGTGCCAGCAGCCAAGGGACTAGCGGGGAGATATACACCGGGGAGCTGTTTTTT. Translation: CASSQGTSGEIYTGELFF.